The 26 T cell receptor beta chains in this list originate from one sample, sequenced in a study of STAT5B mutations in CD4+ large granular lymphocyte leukemia. Profiling relied on immunoSEQ multiplex PCR, and the TCRdb table lists in-frame clones only, not all of them. This sample yields more than 35,000 clones, of which 70% to 90% are seen a single time; around 1.2% belongs to the top ten. Sequencing was performed on CD4+ T cells from blood buffy coats. Receptor source: a human donor in good health.

V gene TRBV14 combines with J gene TRBJ2-4; D is unclear. Trimming removed 6 bases at V and 0 bases at J, with 15 bases between. Germline CDR1 SGHDN, CDR2 FVKESK. The length of the CDR3 is 16 residues. CDR3 in DNA: TGTGCCAGCAGTCTTAGACACCCGCTAGCCAAAAACATTCAGTACTTC. The encoded protein is CASSLRHPLAKNIQYF.

This chain joins TRBV29-1 and TRBJ1-1, with TRBD1 matching 8 bases. CDR3 length equals 13 residues. Germline loops: CDR1 SQVTM, CDR2 ANQGSEA. The V gene end was trimmed by 6 bases and the J gene end by 1 base; junction bases not matched to a gene: 4. This CDR3 is CSVHRGGNTEAFF. CDR3 nucleotide sequence: TGCAGCGTCCACAGGGGGGGGAACACTGAAGCTTTCTTT.

The chain recombines TRBV5-6 with TRBJ1-2; D remains unclear. Between the trimmed V and J ends, which lost 1 base and 4 bases, there was a span of 11 bases. Germline values: CDR1 SGHDT, CDR2 YYEEEE. The CDR3 is 14 amino acids. CDR3 nucleotides: TGTGCCAGCAGCTTGCGAGAGGGAACCTATGGCTACACCTTC. It codes for CASSLREGTYGYTF.

This clone has a single count. The V and J genes are TRBV7-3 and TRBJ2-1; TRBD2 aligns across 7 bases. The germline V gene encodes CDR1 SGHTA and CDR2 FQGTGA. This CDR3 is built from 17 residues. V shed 4 bases and J 0 bases; nucleotides not matched to a gene: 9. CDR3 loop: CASSSAPGLSSYNEQFF. In DNA, the CDR3 is TGTGCCAGCAGCTCCGCACCGGGACTAAGCTCCTACAATGAGCAGTTCTTC.

The chain combines TRBV7-2 with TRBJ1-4; 9 bases align to TRBD1. V lost 6 bases, J lost 6 bases, and 14 bases stayed unmatched. The CDR3 consists of 17 residues. Germline V CDR1 and CDR2: SGHTA, FQGNSA. The CDR3 sequence: CASSFRGGGQGYEKLFF. In DNA form, the CDR3 reads TGTGCCAGCAGTTTTAGGGGCGGCGGACAGGGGTATGAAAAACTGTTTTTT.

V is TRBV30 and J is TRBJ2-5; perhaps TRBD1 as D (7 bases). This CDR3 comprises 13 residues. Germline CDR1 is GTSNPN and CDR2 is SVGIG (reference sequence). DNA of the CDR3: TGTGTGGGGAACAGGGGAGGAGAAGAGACCCAGTACTTC. Residues: CVGNRGGEETQYF.

This chain uses TRBV7-3 with TRBJ2-3; 9 positions match TRBD2. With V trimmed by 0 bases and J by 4 bases, 5 bases remained unmatched. The CDR3 has 16 residues. Germline V CDR1 and CDR2: SGHTA, FQGTGA. CDR3 loop: CASSLTGAGGSDTQYF. In DNA, the CDR3 is TGTGCCAGCAGCTTAACGGGGGCGGGAGGGTCAGATACGCAGTATTTT.

Here the CDR3 reads CASSPPPASSGANVLTF. The CDR3 coding sequence is TGTGCCAGCAGCCCTCCCCCAGCTAGCTCTGGGGCCAACGTCCTGACTTTC. The chain couples TRBV7-3 to TRBJ2-6, with unresolved D. CDR1 is SGHTA, CDR2 FQGTGA, per germline. CDR3 length equals 17 residues. Deletions cut 5 bases from V and 0 bases from J, with 14 bases between.

V and J are TRBV5-1 and TRBJ1-1; D unresolved. The V end was cut by 2 bases, the J end by 0 bases, with 8 bases between. The CDR3 spans 14 residues. The germline V gene encodes CDR1 SGHRS and CDR2 YFSETQ. The CDR3 nucleotides read TGCGCCAGCAGCTTTTCCCCCGTGAACACTGAAGCTTTCTTT. Its translation: CASSFSPVNTEAFF.

The chain employs TRBV7-2 and TRBJ1-4; D gene unclear. Germline V lookup: CDR1 SGHTA, CDR2 FQGNSA. With 4 bases removed from V and 4 bases from J, the gap between germline ends came to 16 bases. The length of the CDR3 is 16 residues. CDR3 nucleotides: TGTGCCAGCAGCTCAACCCAAAGAGGAGATAATGAAAAACTGTTTTTT. It yields the protein CASSSTQRGDNEKLFF. The full variable domain, its missing parts supplied by reference TRBV7-2 and TRBJ1-4, is GAGVSQSPSNKVTEKGKDVELRCDPISGHTALYWYRQSLGQGLEFLIYFQGNSAPDKSGLPSDRFSAERTGGSVSTLTIQRTQQEDSAVYLCASSSTQRGDNEKLFFGSGTQLSVL.

V is TRBV29-1 and J is TRBJ2-5; 8 bases are a match to TRBD1. The CDR3 is 13 amino acids. Germline V CDR1 and CDR2: SQVTM, ANQGSEA. Trimming took 6 bases from V and 4 from J; bases not matched to a gene: 7. As DNA, the CDR3 is TGCAGCGTCCGCGACAGGGGAGGAGAGACCCAGTACTTC. Protein sequence: CSVRDRGGETQYF.

This chain uses TRBV12-5 with TRBJ2-1; TRBD1 matches at 7 bases. The CDR3 is 15 amino acids. The trim removed 5 bases at V and 4 bases at J, leaving 8 bases unmatched. Germline V gene data show CDR1 as LGHNT and CDR2 as FRNRAP. In nucleotides, the CDR3 is TGTGCTAGTGGTCCAGGGACAGAAGGGTACAATGAGCAGTTCTTC. This translates into CASGPGTEGYNEQFF.

This clone was recorded only once. The junction and the germline gene differ at one end; a read error may be behind it. The chain links TRBV29-1 to TRBJ2-5; D might be TRBD1 (6 bases). The CDR3 sequence is 12 residues long. Germline V gene data show CDR1 as SQVTM and CDR2 as ANQGSEA. DNA of the CDR3: TGCAGCGCCGGACAGCTTCAAGGGACCCAGTACTTC. It specifies CSAGQLQGTQYF.

The gene calls are TRBV5-1 and TRBJ1-1; no definite D call. The CDR3 length is 13 residues. CDR1 and CDR2 from the germline V gene are SGHRS and YFSETQ. The germline V and J ends were trimmed by 1 base and 8 bases, with 12 bases remaining between them. CDR3 loop: CASSLILLTEAFF. CDR3 coding DNA: TGCGCCAGCAGCTTGATCCTGTTAACGGAAGCTTTCTTT.

This sequence joins TRBV11-3 and TRBJ2-5; TRBD1 is a possible D gene (6 bases). From germline, CDR1 is SGHNT and CDR2 YENEEA. The CDR3 extends over 14 amino acids. Trimming pared 1 base from V and 3 bases from J, leaving 9 bases between. CDR3 DNA sequence: TGTGCCAGCAGCTTAGGAGGGGGAGAAGAGACCCAGTACTTC. Amino acid sequence: CASSLGGGEETQYF.

The chain links TRBV6-6 to TRBJ1-5; 12 bases are a match to TRBD1. Germline trimming cut 6 bases from V and 7 bases from J; bases unmatched to any gene: 1. Germline assignment: CDR1 MNHNY and CDR2 SVGAGI (reference sequence). CDR3 length equals 13 residues. The CDR3 here is CASRGTGGQPQHF. The CDR3 bases are TGTGCCAGCAGAGGGACAGGGGGCCAGCCCCAGCATTTT.

V usage is TRBV15 and J usage is TRBJ2-1; D gene ambiguous. The CDR3 covers 16 residues. The V end lost 1 base, the J end lost 8 bases, and 18 bases lay between the germline ends. Germline CDR1 reads LNHNV; CDR2 reads YYDKDF (reference sequence). In nucleotides, the CDR3 is TGTGCCACCAGCAGAGTATTCGGCGGATTCGGGCATGAGCAGTTCTTC. Translation gives CATSRVFGGFGHEQFF.

The chain employs TRBV28 and TRBJ2-7; D ambiguous. The CDR3 sequence is 14 residues long. The V end was cut by 4 bases, the J end by 7 bases, with 17 bases between. Germline CDR1 is MDHEN and CDR2 is SYDVKM. In DNA form, the CDR3 reads TGTGCCAGCAGTTCCCCAATTTCGATTGGTGAGCAGTACTTC. Protein: CASSSPISIGEQYF.

The rearrangement links TRBV11-2 to TRBJ2-3; 10 bases agree with TRBD2. CDR3 size: 16 residues. Germline V gene sequence: CDR1 SGHAT, CDR2 FQNNGV. V trimming: 5 bases; J trimming: 5 bases; junction bases outside the gene matches: 10. CDR3 region: CASSTLPLAGVDTQYF. Written as DNA, the CDR3 is TGTGCCAGCAGCACTCTCCCCCTAGCGGGAGTAGATACGCAGTATTTT.

V and J are TRBV28 and TRBJ1-5; no firm D call. Deletions cut 3 bases from V and 5 bases from J, with 23 bases between. CDR3 size: 18 residues. The germline CDR1 and CDR2 sequences are MDHEN and SYDVKM. CDR3 nucleotide sequence: TGTGCCAGCAGTTTGGGTGTTGGGTTAGGTTCCCTTGATCAGCCCCAGCATTTT. Protein: CASSLGVGLGSLDQPQHF. Full variable domain (rest looked up from reference TRBV28 and TRBJ1-5): DVKVTQSSRYLVKRTGEKVFLECVQDMDHENMFWYRQDPGLGLRLIYFSYDVKMKEKGDIPEGYSVSREKKERFSLILESASTNQTSMYLCASSLGVGLGSLDQPQHFGDGTRLSIL.

The chain has TRBV27 and TRBJ2-7, with 9 positions matching TRBD2. The CDR3 sequence is 13 residues long. Germline CDR1 MNHEY, CDR2 SMNVEV (reference sequence). Unmatched junction bases numbered 3, after V lost 6 bases and J lost 3 bases. The CDR3 reads CASSARGGYEQYF. CDR3 nucleotides: TGTGCCAGCAGCGCGCGGGGGGGCTACGAGCAGTACTTC.

V and J are TRBV11-3 and TRBJ1-2; D call uncertain. CDR1 and CDR2 from the germline V gene are SGHNT and YENEEA. Trimming took off 1 base at V and 4 bases at J, with 13 bases between the two ends. This CDR3 contains 15 residues. CDR3 region: CASSLGEGLIYGYTF. The CDR3 DNA sequence: TGTGCCAGCAGCTTAGGGGAGGGCCTAATCTATGGCTACACCTTC. The complete variable domain, with remaining parts taken from reference TRBV11-3 and TRBJ1-2, reads EAGVVQSPRYKIIEKKQPVAFWCNPISGHNTLYWYLQNLGQGPELLIRYENEEAVDDSQLPKDRFSAERLKGVDSTLKIQPAELGDSAVYLCASSLGEGLIYGYTFGSGTRLTVV.

The chain carries TRBV30 and TRBJ2-1; 10 bases map to TRBD2. The germline V gene has CDR1 GTSNPN and CDR2 SVGIG (reference sequence). V lost 2 bases and J lost 11; bases outside the gene matches: 12. The CDR3 length is 15 residues. In DNA form, the CDR3 reads TGTGCCTGGAGTTCCCCCAGCGGGACTAGCGAGAAGCAGTTCTTC. It codes for CAWSSPSGTSEKQFF.

The gene calls are TRBV9 and TRBJ2-3, with D perhaps TRBD1 or TRBD2 (6 bases each). This CDR3 has 16 amino acids. Germline V gene sequence: CDR1 SGDLS, CDR2 YYNGEE. Trimming pared 0 bases from V and 3 bases from J, leaving 14 bases between. CDR3 residues: CASSVGPGAGTDTQYF. The CDR3 DNA sequence: TGTGCCAGCAGCGTAGGTCCGGGGGCGGGTACAGATACGCAGTATTTT. The full variable domain, rest sourced from reference TRBV9 and TRBJ2-3, is DSGVTQTPKHLITATGQRVTLRCSPRSGDLSVYWYQQSLDQGLQFLIQYYNGEERAKGNILERFSAQQFPDLHSELNLSSLELGDSALYFCASSVGPGAGTDTQYFGPGTRLTVL.

The V gene is TRBV28, the J gene TRBJ1-3, with D unclear. V lost 1 base, J lost 0 bases, and 13 bases lay in between. CDR3 length: 17 amino acids. Germline lookup yields CDR1 MDHEN and CDR2 SYDVKM. The CDR3 is CASSLSRTESSGNTIYF. The DNA of the CDR3 is TGTGCCAGCAGTTTATCCCGGACGGAATCCTCTGGAAACACCATATATTTT. The whole variable domain, filled in from reference TRBV28 and TRBJ1-3, reads DVKVTQSSRYLVKRTGEKVFLECVQDMDHENMFWYRQDPGLGLRLIYFSYDVKMKEKGDIPEGYSVSREKKERFSLILESASTNQTSMYLCASSLSRTESSGNTIYFGEGSWLTVV.

CDR3 region: CASTTGTDYEQYF. Written as DNA, the CDR3 is TGTGCCAGCACAACCGGGACAGACTACGAGCAGTACTTC. V and J are TRBV18 and TRBJ2-7; 7 bases are a match to TRBD1. CDR3 size: 13 residues. CDR1 and CDR2 (germline): KGHSH, LQKENI. J was trimmed by 3 bases and V by 8 bases; bases with no gene match: 7.